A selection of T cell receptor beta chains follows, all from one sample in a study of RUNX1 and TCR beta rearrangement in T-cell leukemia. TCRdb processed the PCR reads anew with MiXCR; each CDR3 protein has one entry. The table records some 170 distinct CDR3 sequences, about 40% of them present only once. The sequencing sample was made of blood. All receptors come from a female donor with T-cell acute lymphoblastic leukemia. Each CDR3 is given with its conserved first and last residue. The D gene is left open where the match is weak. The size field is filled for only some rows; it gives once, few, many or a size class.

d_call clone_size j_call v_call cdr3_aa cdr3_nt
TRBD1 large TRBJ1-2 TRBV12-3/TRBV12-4 CASSSGQGRGYTF TGTGCCAGCAGTTCCGGACAGGGTCGGGGCTACACCTTC
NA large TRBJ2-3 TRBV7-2 CASSPRTDTQYF TGTGCCAGCAGCCCAAGGACAGATACGCAGTATTTT
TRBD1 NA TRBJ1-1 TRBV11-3 CASSLWRQGNTEAFF TGTGCCAGCAGCTTATGGCGACAGGGGAACACTGAAGCTTTCTTT
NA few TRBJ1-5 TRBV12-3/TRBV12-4 CASSLGGGGQPQHF TGTGCCAGCAGTTTAGGGGGAGGTGGTCAGCCCCAGCATTTT
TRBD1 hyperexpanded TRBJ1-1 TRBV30 CAWGGDRGKQVAFF TGTGCCTGGGGAGGGGACAGGGGTAAGCAGGTAGCTTTCTTT
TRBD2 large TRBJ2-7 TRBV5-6 CASGSTGLAVYEQYF TGTGCCAGCGGCTCAACGGGACTAGCGGTATACGAGCAGTACTTC
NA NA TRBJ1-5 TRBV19 CALLGTCFPQPQPF TGTGCCCTTCTAGGGACATGTTTTCCTCAGCCCCAGCCTTTT
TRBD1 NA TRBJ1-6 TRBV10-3 CAIRGQGGSPLHF TGTGCCATCAGGGGACAGGGTGGGTCACCCCTCCACTTT
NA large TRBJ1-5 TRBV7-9 CASSLGRDGQPQHF TGTGCCAGCAGCTTAGGCAGGGATGGGCAGCCCCAGCATTTT
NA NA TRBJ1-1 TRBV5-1 CASSFDGGRHTEAFF TGCGCCAGCAGCTTTGACGGGGGTCGGCACACTGAAGCTTTCTTT
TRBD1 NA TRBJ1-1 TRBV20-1 CSVVTGGETEAFF TGCAGTGTTGTAACAGGGGGGGAGACTGAAGCTTTCTTT
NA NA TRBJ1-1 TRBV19 CASESGFLRNTEAFF TGTGCCAGTGAGTCGGGGTTTTTGCGGAACACTGAAGCTTTCTTT
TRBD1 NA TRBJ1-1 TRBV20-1 CSARPGTGGATEAFF TGCAGTGCTAGACCTGGGACAGGCGGCGCCACTGAAGCTTTCTTT
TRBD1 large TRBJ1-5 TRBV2 CASSHTAGTAYSNQPQHF TGTGCCAGCAGTCACACCGCGGGGACAGCTTATAGCAATCAGCCCCAGCATTTT
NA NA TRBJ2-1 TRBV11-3 CTGSLAGPSSYNEQFF TGTACCGGCAGCTTAGCCGGCCCGAGCTCCTACAATGAGCAGTTCTTC
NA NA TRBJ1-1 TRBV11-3 CASSQARNTEAFF TGTGCCAGCAGCCAGGCGCGGAACACTGAAGCTTTCTTT
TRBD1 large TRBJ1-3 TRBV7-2 CASSLATGKGNTIYF TGTGCCAGCAGCTTAGCGACAGGGAAGGGAAACACCATATATTTT
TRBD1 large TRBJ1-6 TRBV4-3 CASSAGQGNSPLHF TGCGCCAGCAGCGCTGGACAGGGGAATTCACCCCTCCACTTT
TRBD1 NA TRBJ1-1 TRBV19 CASRQGVTNTEAFF TGTGCCAGTAGGCAGGGGGTGACGAACACTGAAGCTTTCTTT
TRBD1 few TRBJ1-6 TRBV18 CASSPRTGRTLHF TGTGCCAGCTCACCACGGACAGGGAGAACCCTCCACTTT
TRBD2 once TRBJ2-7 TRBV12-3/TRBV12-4 CASSLGGTSVSYEQYF TGTGCCAGCAGTTTAGGGGGGACTAGCGTCTCCTACGAGCAGTACTTC
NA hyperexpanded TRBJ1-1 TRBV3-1 CASTTKGGANTEAFF TGTGCCAGCACCACAAAGGGGGGGGCGAACACTGAAGCTTTCTTT
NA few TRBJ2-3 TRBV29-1 CSVRTDTQYF TGCAGCGTCCGCACAGATACGCAGTATTTT
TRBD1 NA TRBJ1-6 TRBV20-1 CRGTDQGSPLHF TGCAGGGGGACAGATCAAGGTTCACCCCTCCACTTT
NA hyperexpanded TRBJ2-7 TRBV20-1 CSARVLARDGSYEQYF TGCAGTGCTAGAGTATTGGCCCGGGACGGTTCCTACGAGCAGTACTTC
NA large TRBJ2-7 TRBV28 CASRSWGERQAGEQYF TGTGCCAGCCGGAGTTGGGGTGAACGACAGGCGGGCGAGCAGTACTTC
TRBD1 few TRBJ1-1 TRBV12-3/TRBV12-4 CASRTGGTEAFF TGTGCCAGCAGGACAGGGGGCACTGAAGCTTTCTTT
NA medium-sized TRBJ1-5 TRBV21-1 CASTAGICPVCNQPQHF TGTGCCAGCACCGCGGGGATCTGCCCGGTTTGCAATCAGCCCCAGCATTTT
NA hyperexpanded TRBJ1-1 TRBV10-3 CAVSGGRSNTEAFF TGTGCCGTCTCGGGGGGCAGGTCGAACACTGAAGCTTTCTTT